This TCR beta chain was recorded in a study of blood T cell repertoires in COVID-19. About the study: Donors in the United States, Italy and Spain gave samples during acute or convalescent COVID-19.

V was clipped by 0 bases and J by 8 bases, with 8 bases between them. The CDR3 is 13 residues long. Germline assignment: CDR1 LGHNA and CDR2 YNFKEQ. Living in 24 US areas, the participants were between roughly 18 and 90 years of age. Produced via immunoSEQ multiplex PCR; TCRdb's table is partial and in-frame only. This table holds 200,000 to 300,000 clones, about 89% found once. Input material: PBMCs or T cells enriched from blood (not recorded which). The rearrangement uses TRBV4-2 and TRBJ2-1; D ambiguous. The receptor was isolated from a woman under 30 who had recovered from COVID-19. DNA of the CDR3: TGTGCCAGCAGCCAAGATCGTCCGGATGAGCAGTTCTTC. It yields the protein CASSQDRPDEQFF.